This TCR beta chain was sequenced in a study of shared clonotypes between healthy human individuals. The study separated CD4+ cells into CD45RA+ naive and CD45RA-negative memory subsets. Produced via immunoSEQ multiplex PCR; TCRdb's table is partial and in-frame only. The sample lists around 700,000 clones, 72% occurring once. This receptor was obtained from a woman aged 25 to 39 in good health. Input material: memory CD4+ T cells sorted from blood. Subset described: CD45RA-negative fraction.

CDR3 sequence (DNA): TGTGCCAGCAGCTTAACTAGCGGTGAGCAGTTCTTC. Its protein product is CASSLTSGEQFF. This sequence joins TRBV7-9 and TRBJ2-1; 8 positions match TRBD2. Germline values: CDR1 SEHNR, CDR2 FQNEAQ (reference sequence). CDR3 length: 12 residues. V gave up 2 bases and J gave up 9 bases; unmatched junction bases: 0.